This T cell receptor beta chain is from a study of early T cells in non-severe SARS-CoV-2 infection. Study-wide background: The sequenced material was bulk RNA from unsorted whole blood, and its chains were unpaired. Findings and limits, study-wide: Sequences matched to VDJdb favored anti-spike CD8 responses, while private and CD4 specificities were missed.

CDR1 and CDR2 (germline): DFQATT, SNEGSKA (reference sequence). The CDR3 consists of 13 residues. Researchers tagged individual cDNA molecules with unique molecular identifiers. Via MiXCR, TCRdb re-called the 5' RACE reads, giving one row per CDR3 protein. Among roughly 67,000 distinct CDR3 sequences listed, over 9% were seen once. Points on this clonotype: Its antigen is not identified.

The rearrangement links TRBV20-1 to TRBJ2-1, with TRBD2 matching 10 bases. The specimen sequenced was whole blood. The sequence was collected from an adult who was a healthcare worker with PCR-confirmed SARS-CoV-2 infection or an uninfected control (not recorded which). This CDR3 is CSHSGGASNEQFF. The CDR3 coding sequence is TGCAGCCACAGCGGGGGGGCGAGCAATGAGCAGTTCTTC.